This TCR beta chain was recorded in a study of early T cells in non-severe SARS-CoV-2 infection. Turning to the study itself: Chains from this unsorted whole-blood bulk RNA could not be paired. Study-level results: A preference for anti-spike CD8 responses marked VDJdb matching, which missed private and CD4 specificities.

The TCR library protocol was used to attach unique molecular identifiers. These identifiers were attached to individual cDNA molecules. TCRdb re-derived calls from the 5' RACE reads in MiXCR, one entry per CDR3 protein. The repertoire consists of tens of thousands of distinct CDR3 sequences, with 4.5% to 6% occurring once and the leading ten covering about 4%. The CDR3 has 14 residues. V was shortened by 6 bases and J by 12 bases, with 18 bases between the two germline ends. Per germline, CDR1 MNHEY and CDR2 SVGEGT. In this sample, this clonotype turned up many times. The target antigen is unknown. Sequencing was performed on whole blood. The sequence was obtained from an adult who was a healthcare worker with PCR-confirmed SARS-CoV-2 infection or an uninfected control (not recorded which). V usage is TRBV6-2 or TRBV6-3 and J usage is TRBJ1-6, with D tentatively TRBD1 (6 bases). The CDR3 here is CASSPPEDSKPLHF. In DNA, the CDR3 is TGTGCCAGCAGCCCCCCAGAGGACAGCAAACCCCTCCACTTT.